The 12 T cell receptor beta chains listed next were all sequenced from one sample in a study of blood T cell repertoires in COVID-19. Some clones are missing from TCRdb's copy, which holds only in-frame ones; the method was immunoSEQ multiplex PCR. Counted here are about 170,000 clones, about 91% occurring once; the ten biggest clones make up 1.6%. Sequenced material: peripheral blood. Receptors originate from a woman between 50 and 59 years old with acute or convalescent COVID-19.

The chain couples TRBV27 to TRBJ1-2; TRBD1 matches 10 bases. With V trimmed by 4 bases and J by 3 bases, 2 bases remained unmatched. Germline V gene data show CDR1 as MNHEY and CDR2 as SMNVEV (reference sequence). The CDR3 sequence is 14 residues long. The CDR3 protein is CASSWTGGHYGYTF. In nucleotides, the CDR3 is TGTGCCAGCAGTTGGACAGGGGGTCACTATGGCTACACCTTC.

The rearrangement uses TRBV11-3 and TRBJ1-1; D is uncertain. This CDR3 has 13 residues. Trimming cost V 1 base and J 4 bases, with 7 bases left between them. Germline V gene sequence: CDR1 SGHNT, CDR2 YENEEA. The CDR3 region is CASSLATGTEAFF. CDR3 DNA sequence: TGTGCCAGCAGCTTAGCAACGGGCACTGAAGCTTTCTTT.

The rearrangement joins TRBV5-6 to TRBJ2-7, with 8 bases that match TRBD2. CDR1 and CDR2 from the germline V gene are SGHDT and YYEEEE. Trimming took 5 bases from V and 0 from J; bases not matched to a gene: 7. The CDR3 loop spans 15 amino acids. The CDR3 is CASRLTSGSSYEQYF. The CDR3 DNA reads TGTGCCAGCAGACTAACTAGCGGAAGCTCCTACGAGCAGTACTTC.

This chain connects TRBV30 to TRBJ1-4; TRBD1 might be the D (5 bases). The V end lost 3 bases, the J end lost 10 bases, and 9 bases lay between the germline ends. This CDR3 is 11 amino acids long. Germline lookup yields CDR1 GTSNPN and CDR2 SVGIG (reference sequence). CDR3 region: CAWRWGGKLFF. In nucleotides, the CDR3 is TGTGCCTGGAGGTGGGGGGGAAAACTGTTTTTT.

The rearrangement links TRBV6-5 to TRBJ1-5; D is undetermined. The germline V gene has CDR1 MNHEY and CDR2 SVGAGI. V lost 6 bases and J 7 bases, leaving 10 bases between the germline ends. The CDR3 spans 12 residues. The CDR3 bases are TGTGCCAGCAGCCTTAGTCGGCAGCCCCAGCATTTT. This sequence encodes CASSLSRQPQHF.

The chain has TRBV10-3 and TRBJ2-3, with 7 bases identical to TRBD2. The V gene end was trimmed by 0 bases and the J gene end by 2 bases; junction bases not matched to a gene: 5. Per the germline V gene, CDR1 is ENHRY and CDR2 is SYGVKD. The CDR3 runs to 16 residues. Here the CDR3 DNA reads TGTGCCATCAGTGAGTCGACGGGAGGAAACACAGATACGCAGTATTTT. Amino acid sequence: CAISESTGGNTDTQYF.

The rearrangement uses TRBV6-5 and TRBJ2-7; 7 positions match TRBD1. V lost 6 bases, J lost 2 bases, and 4 bases stayed unmatched. The CDR3 is made up of 13 amino acids. Germline-derived CDR1 and CDR2 are MNHEY and SVGAGI. The CDR3 DNA follows: TGTGCCAGCAGGGGGACAGTTGCCTACGAGCAGTACTTC. Its translation is CASRGTVAYEQYF.

The V call is TRBV5-5, the J call TRBJ2-6; D is ambiguous. Germline V gene sequence: CDR1 SGHKS, CDR2 YYEKEE (reference sequence). Trimming removed 1 base from V and 0 bases from J, with 14 bases in between. This CDR3 is 18 amino acids long. The CDR3 DNA reads TGTGCCAGCAGCTTGAGCCCCGGAGCTAGCTCTGGGGCCAACGTCCTGACTTTC. Encoded protein: CASSLSPGASSGANVLTF.

The chain employs TRBV28 and TRBJ2-7, with 8 bases matching TRBD1. Germline loops: CDR1 MDHEN, CDR2 SYDVKM. This CDR3 contains 15 residues. The ends lost 6 bases at V and 4 bases at J; junction bases unmatched: 11. CDR3 region: CASSLTGGDRYEQYF. The CDR3 DNA sequence: TGTGCCAGCAGCTTAACAGGGGGTGATAGATACGAGCAGTACTTC.

The table lists this clone with a count of one. The V call is TRBV9, the J call TRBJ1-5; the D gene is possibly TRBD1 (6 bases). Germline V gene data show CDR1 as SGDLS and CDR2 as YYNGEE. The CDR3 has 15 amino acids. Trimming took 1 base from V and 1 from J, leaving 9 bases between them. The CDR3 nucleotides are TGTGCCAGCAGCGTACAGGGGTTGAGCAATCAGCCCCAGCATTTT. It translates to CASSVQGLSNQPQHF.

J is TRBJ2-7 and V is TRBV5-1; 7 bases match TRBD2. The CDR3 is 13 amino acids. CDR1 and CDR2 from the germline V gene are SGHRS and YFSETQ. Trimming took 2 bases from V and 5 from J; bases not matched to a gene: 4. The CDR3 region has the DNA TGCGCCAGCAGCTTCGGCCGGGAGGACGAGCAGTACTTC. Protein product: CASSFGREDEQYF. The whole variable domain, remainder taken from reference TRBV5-1 and TRBJ2-7, is KAGVTQTPRYLIKTRGQQVTLSCSPISGHRSVSWYQQTPGQGLQFLFEYFSETQRNKGNFPGRFSGRQFSNSRSEMNVSTLELGDSALYLCASSFGREDEQYFGPGTRLTVT.

The J gene is TRBJ2-7, the V gene TRBV10-2; tentative D call: TRBD1 (5 bases). The germline V and J ends were trimmed by 4 bases and 6 bases, with 16 bases remaining between them. The length of the CDR3 is 14 residues. Germline V gives CDR1 WSHSY, CDR2 SAAADI. The CDR3 DNA follows: TGCGCCAGCAGTGTGTCAAGGGGTTCAGGCGAGCAGTACTTC. This gives the protein CASSVSRGSGEQYF.